Listed below are T cell receptor beta chains from one sample, sequenced in a study of siplizumab effects on memory and regulatory T cells. The repertoire was sequenced with immunoSEQ multiplex PCR; TCRdb's copy has only in-frame clones and lacks some. The table lists over 50,000 clones, approximately 82% of them singletons. The specimen sequenced was memory CD4+ T cells sorted from blood. Receptor source: a human donor in good health. CDR3s include the opening cysteine and the closing phenylalanine or tryptophan. Fields, in order: J gene, V gene, clone size, D gene, CDR3 protein, CDR3 DNA. The D gene is left open where the match is weak. Size values are once, few and many counts, or a class for expanded clones, and some rows have none.

>TRBJ1-6|TRBV18|NA|NA
CASSPDQRKYSPLHF
TGTGCCAGCTCACCAGATCAGAGGAAATATTCACCCCTCCACTTT
>TRBJ2-1|TRBV7-2|NA|TRBD2
CASSSGTSGGGWFF
TGTGCCAGCAGCTCGGGGACTAGCGGGGGTGGTTGGTTCTTC
>TRBJ2-2|TRBV2|NA|TRBD1
CASRPGQGTGELFF
TGTGCCAGCAGACCGGGACAGGGCACCGGGGAGCTGTTTTTT
>TRBJ2-5|TRBV15|NA|NA
CATSRQKETQYF
TGTGCCACCAGCAGACAAAAAGAGACCCAGTACTTC
>TRBJ2-7|TRBV5-4|once|TRBD1
CASTYDRGYEQYF
TGTGCCAGCACCTATGACAGGGGCTACGAGCAGTACTTC
>TRBJ2-2|TRBV19|NA|TRBD1
CASSMQDRATGELFF
TGTGCCAGTAGTATGCAGGACAGGGCAACCGGGGAGCTGTTTTTT
>TRBJ2-7|TRBV7-2|NA|TRBD1
CASSRDRVHSYEQYF
TGTGCCAGCAGCCGAGACAGGGTCCATTCCTACGAGCAGTACTTC
>TRBJ1-2|TRBV4-2|NA|TRBD1
CASSQGQGESDGYTF
TGTGCCAGCAGCCAGGGGCAGGGGGAATCAGATGGCTACACCTTC
>TRBJ2-1|TRBV4-2|once|TRBD2
CASSQDNSGSNREQFF
TGTGCCAGCAGCCAAGATAATAGCGGGAGTAATCGTGAGCAGTTCTTC
>TRBJ2-5|TRBV6-5|NA|NA
CASSSAGTQKETQYF
TGTGCCAGCAGTTCGGCCGGGACGCAAAAAGAGACCCAGTACTTC
>TRBJ1-2|TRBV5-4|NA|TRBD1
CASSMGQGGSYGYTF
TGTGCCAGCAGCATGGGACAGGGAGGAAGCTATGGCTACACCTTC
>TRBJ2-3|TRBV7-2|NA|NA
CASSSLRATVGTDTQYF
TGTGCCAGCAGCTCCCTCAGGGCCACCGTTGGCACAGATACGCAGTATTTT
>TRBJ1-2|TRBV4-1|NA|NA
CASSRRGSDYGYTF
TGCGCCAGCAGCCGTCGGGGCTCGGACTATGGCTACACCTTC
>TRBJ1-5|TRBV18|NA|NA
CASTPEGGLGNQPQHF
TGTGCCAGCACCCCAGAGGGGGGCCTGGGCAATCAGCCCCAGCATTTT
>TRBJ2-1|TRBV5-1|NA|TRBD2
CASSLGGGRGREQFF
TGCGCCAGCAGCTTGGGGGGCGGGAGGGGCCGAGAGCAGTTCTTC
>TRBJ2-1|TRBV5-6|NA|TRBD2
CASSDGLEGMNNEQFF
TGTGCCAGCAGCGATGGACTAGAGGGGATGAACAATGAGCAGTTCTTC
>TRBJ1-1|TRBV7-9|NA|NA
CASSSGAEAFF
TGTGCCAGCAGCTCAGGGGCTGAAGCTTTCTTT
>TRBJ2-1|TRBV5-4|NA|TRBD2
CASSRSGGSSSYNEQFF
TGTGCCAGCAGCAGAAGCGGGGGGTCTAGCTCCTACAATGAGCAGTTCTTC
>TRBJ2-3|TRBV7-3|NA|NA
CASSSTSATKAPDTQYF
TGTGCCAGCAGCTCGACCTCGGCTACCAAAGCCCCAGATACGCAGTATTTT
>TRBJ2-1|TRBV29-1|NA|NA
CSVEVRDPPPIF
TGCAGCGTTGAAGTAAGGGACCCCCCGCCGATCTTC
>TRBJ1-1|TRBV6-5|NA|NA
CASSYSGGGTEAFF
TGTGCCAGCAGTTACTCAGGGGGAGGGACTGAAGCTTTCTTT
>TRBJ2-7|TRBV5-1|NA|TRBD1
CASSSGQGHNEQYF
TGCGCCAGCAGCTCGGGACAGGGACATAACGAGCAGTACTTC